This T cell receptor (beta chain) was identified in a study of blood T cell repertoires in COVID-19. Whole-study context: The analysed material was cDNA or gDNA that came from T cells, B-cell-depleted T cells, or PBMCs.

This clone was observed at least ten times. Profiled with immunoSEQ multiplex PCR; TCRdb holds only in-frame clones, not every one. The table records a few hundred thousand clones, 84% of them present only once. Germline V CDR1 and CDR2: SNHLY, FYNNEI. This CDR3 comprises 13 residues. Between the trimmed V and J ends, which lost 0 bases and 14 bases, there was a span of 16 bases. V gene TRBV2 combines with J gene TRBJ2-5; D possibly corresponds to TRBD2 (5 bases). Sample: peripheral blood. This receptor was obtained from a woman aged 40 to 55 who had recovered from COVID-19. CDR3 sequence: CASSEALQAEGYF. DNA of the CDR3: TGTGCCAGCAGTGAAGCGCTTCAAGCCGAGGGTTACTTC.